The clone carrying this T cell receptor beta chain was found a few times. Its matching antigen is unknown. The CDR3 consists of 13 residues. The V end lost 5 bases, the J end lost 9 bases, and 12 bases lay between the germline ends. The germline V gene has CDR1 SGHDT and CDR2 YYEEEE. This sample is part of a study of cytomegalovirus exposure and HLA in healthy donors. Overall study context: When 350 to 500 donors were genotyped, around 77% of them were found to fall in the Caucasian-associated ancestry cluster. Broader study findings: In the analysis, some V segments, TRBV6-2 and TRBV6-3 included, were excluded as indistinguishable. Previously analyzed data showed that most TCR beta V segments were productive at a frequency of about 87% or about 30%. It has been reported that TCR beta sequences accurately predicted the HLA-A and HLA-B alleles of most subjects.

PCR amplification relied on 60 Vbeta primers (plus 13 Jbeta primers). TCRdb's table, derived via immunoSEQ multiplex PCR, lists solely in-frame clones and lacks some. The sample lists 90,000 to 120,000 clones, 55% to 65% occurring once. The sequence was collected from a man aged 30-40 years in good health and CMV-seropositive. Sample: PBMCs. J is TRBJ1-6 and V is TRBV5-6; TRBD1 might be the D (6 bases). This CDR3 reads CASRQDSFSPLHF. CDR3 DNA: TGTGCCAGCAGGCAGGACAGCTTTTCACCCCTCCACTTT.